These T cell receptor beta chains were read from a single sample in a study of blood T cell repertoires in COVID-19. Clones were sequenced by immunoSEQ multiplex PCR, and TCRdb holds only the in-frame ones, with some missing. Of 85,000 to 130,000 clones in the sample, about 79% were seen once. The sample consisted of peripheral blood. These receptor sequences come from a woman of 80 years or more with active or convalescent COVID-19. CDR3s include the opening cysteine and the closing phenylalanine or tryptophan. A D gene is named only where the DNA matches it firmly. The size field is filled for only some rows; it gives once, few, many or a size class.

j_call clone_size d_call v_call cdr3_aa cdr3_nt
TRBJ2-2 - TRBD2 TRBV5-4 CASSLMLAGGNTGELFF TGTGCCAGCAGCTTGATGCTAGCGGGAGGGAACACCGGGGAGCTGTTTTTT
TRBJ2-7 - - TRBV5-6 CASRRAGGKYEQYF TGTGCCAGCAGGCGGGCAGGAGGGAAGTACGAGCAGTACTTC
TRBJ2-2 - TRBD2 TRBV5-1 CASRESGRGSGELFF TGCGCCAGCAGGGAAAGCGGGAGAGGTTCCGGGGAGCTGTTTTTT
TRBJ2-1 - - TRBV15 CATSRVALGGSYNEQFF TGTGCCACCAGCAGAGTAGCGTTAGGGGGCTCCTACAATGAGCAGTTCTTC
TRBJ1-1 few TRBD1 TRBV11-2 CASSPLPGQVTEAFF TGTGCCAGCAGCCCATTGCCGGGACAGGTAACTGAAGCTTTCTTT
TRBJ2-4 - TRBD2 TRBV5-4 CASSLSTSATVGAIQYF TGTGCCAGCAGCTTATCTACTAGCGCAACCGTGGGTGCCATTCAGTACTTC
TRBJ1-2 once TRBD1 TRBV7-3 CASSRTGGYGYTF TGTGCCAGCAGCCGGACAGGGGGCTATGGCTACACCTTC
TRBJ1-2 - - TRBV6-6 CASSYGDYGYTF TGTGCCAGCAGTTACGGAGACTATGGCTACACCTTC
TRBJ1-4 - - TRBV6-6 CASSYSMGGKLFF TGTGCCAGCAGTTACTCGATGGGGGGAAAACTGTTTTTT
TRBJ2-2 - - TRBV11-2 CASSLVPGFTGELFF TGTGCCAGCAGCTTAGTACCCGGGTTCACCGGGGAGCTGTTTTTT
TRBJ2-3 - - TRBV6-5 CASSYNRNSDTQYF TGTGCCAGCAGTTACAACAGAAACTCAGATACGCAGTATTTT
TRBJ1-1 - TRBD1 TRBV3-1/TRBV3-2 CASSQPDRGTEAFF TGTGCCAGCAGCCAACCGGACAGGGGAACTGAAGCTTTCTTT
TRBJ2-7 - TRBD1 TRBV30 CAWSVSRTGHYEQYF TGTGCCTGGAGTGTTTCTAGGACAGGACACTACGAGCAGTACTTC
TRBJ1-4 - TRBD1 TRBV6-6 CASSRGQDTGVFF TGTGCCAGCAGTCGCGGACAGGACACTGGAGTGTTTTTT
TRBJ2-7 - TRBD1 TRBV4-3 CASSQGWTGGWGEQYF TGCGCCAGCAGCCAGGGTTGGACAGGGGGCTGGGGCGAGCAGTACTTC
TRBJ2-3 few - TRBV9 CASSVDVGGAGTDTQYF TGTGCCAGCAGCGTCGACGTAGGGGGGGCCGGCACAGATACGCAGTATTTT
TRBJ1-2 - - TRBV30 CAWSPAAGYGYTF TGTGCCTGGAGCCCCGCGGCAGGGTATGGCTACACCTTC
TRBJ2-5 - - TRBV29-1 CSALGETQYF TGCAGCGCCCTAGGAGAGACCCAGTACTTC
TRBJ2-3 - - TRBV4-2 CASSEEGSTDTQYF TGTGCCAGCAGCGAGGAGGGTAGCACAGATACGCAGTATTTT
TRBJ1-5 - - TRBV9 CASSVEEGGQPQHF TGTGCCAGCAGCGTAGAAGAAGGGGGTCAGCCCCAGCATTTT
TRBJ1-3 - - TRBV6-5 CASSPSQGIGNTIYF TGTGCCAGCAGTCCAAGCCAGGGCATTGGAAACACCATATATTTT
TRBJ1-4 - TRBD1 TRBV10-3 CATRRGPTNEKLFF TGTGCCACCCGGAGGGGGCCAACTAATGAAAAACTGTTTTTT
TRBJ2-5 - TRBD2 TRBV3-1/TRBV3-2 CASSRVAGGRETQYF TGTGCCAGCAGCCGGGTAGCGGGGGGGAGAGAGACCCAGTACTTC
TRBJ2-7 few TRBD1 TRBV27 CATKQSKGAIYEQYF TGTGCCACCAAACAATCGAAGGGGGCGATATACGAGCAGTACTTC
TRBJ2-3 - TRBD1 TRBV9 CASSARTGLTDTQYF TGTGCCAGCAGCGCACGGACAGGGTTGACAGATACGCAGTATTTT
TRBJ2-5 - - TRBV28 CASSFRQETQYF TGTGCCAGCAGTTTTCGCCAAGAGACCCAGTACTTC
TRBJ1-5 few - TRBV30 CAWSVNRFSNQPQHF TGTGCCTGGAGTGTAAACCGGTTCAGCAATCAGCCCCAGCATTTT
TRBJ1-5 few - TRBV29-1 CSVIDSNQPQHF TGCAGCGTGATAGATAGCAATCAGCCCCAGCATTTT
TRBJ2-7 - - TRBV6-2/TRBV6-3 CASSYGEAGRQYF TGTGCCAGCAGTTATGGCGAGGCGGGTCGGCAGTACTTC
TRBJ1-2 - - TRBV6-1 CASSEGSRRTGGYTF TGTGCCAGCAGTGAAGGTTCCAGGCGAACGGGGGGCTACACCTTC
TRBJ1-2 - - TRBV6-4 CASSPQQGNYGYTF TGTGCCAGCAGCCCTCAACAGGGAAACTATGGCTACACCTTC
TRBJ2-5 once TRBD2 TRBV19 CASSRSGRRETQYF TGTGCCAGTAGTAGAAGCGGGAGGAGAGAGACCCAGTACTTC
TRBJ2-3 - TRBD2 TRBV5-6 CASSPQSGGADTQYF TGTGCCAGCAGCCCCCAGAGCGGGGGGGCAGATACGCAGTATTTT
TRBJ2-3 - - TRBV28 CASSDGGAGSTDTQYF TGTGCCAGCAGTGATGGGGGCGCAGGCAGCACAGATACGCAGTATTTT
TRBJ1-2 - - TRBV19 CASSRRGDRNYGYTF TGTGCCAGTAGTCGGCGCGGCGACCGAAACTATGGCTACACCTTC
TRBJ2-1 - - TRBV24-1 CATRSEGPANYNEQFF TGTGCCACCCGATCGGAGGGCCCCGCAAATTACAATGAGCAGTTCTTC
TRBJ1-5 - TRBD1 TRBV6-2/TRBV6-3 CASSSGGGEQPQHF TGTGCCAGCAGTTCAGGGGGCGGTGAACAGCCCCAGCATTTT
TRBJ1-2 once - TRBV27 CASRFEGEANYGYTF TGTGCCAGTCGATTTGAGGGGGAAGCTAACTATGGCTACACCTTC